Following are 8 T cell receptor beta chains from one sample sequenced in a study of shared T cell receptors in the human thymus. Method: immunoSEQ multiplex PCR; TCRdb's copy keeps in-frame clones and lacks some. Counted here are about 380,000 clones, over 90% occurring once; the ten biggest clones make up roughly 0.02%. Material: thymocytes. These TCRs come from a human donor.

Comment on this clone: The germline gene is not matched at one end of the junction; a read error may be the cause. The V call is TRBV27, the J call TRBJ1-1, with D uncertain. Germline CDR1 reads MNHEY; CDR2 reads SMNVEV (reference sequence). The CDR3 is 16 amino acids. In DNA, the CDR3 is TGTGCCGGCAGTCTGTACACAAGACATAGGAACACTGAAGCTTTCTTT. It encodes CAGSLYTRHRNTEAFF.

CDR3 amino acids: CAISGGPGEMGETQYF. For the CDR3, the DNA is TGTGCCATCAGTGGGGGGCCGGGGGAAATGGGAGAGACCCAGTACTTC. V is TRBV10-3 and J is TRBJ2-5; tentatively, D is TRBD1 or TRBD2 (6 bases each). V dropped 4 bases and J dropped 4 bases, with 19 bases sitting between them. This CDR3 has 16 amino acids. Germline V gene data show CDR1 as ENHRY and CDR2 as SYGVKD.

The J gene is TRBJ2-7, the V gene TRBV28, with 11 bases lining up with TRBD2. The V gene's germline CDR1 is MDHEN and CDR2 SYDVKM. The CDR3 covers 15 residues. Losses at the gene ends were 5 bases for V and 3 bases for J; bases not matched to a gene: 6. The CDR3 coding sequence is TGTGCCAGCAGTAGAGCCGGGACTAGCGGCTACGAGCAGTACTTC. The encoded protein is CASSRAGTSGYEQYF.

This clone was counted once. V usage is TRBV19 and J usage is TRBJ2-1; TRBD2 agrees at 10 bases. Germline CDR1 and CDR2: LNHDA and SQIVND (reference sequence). This CDR3 contains 15 residues. Trimming at V came to 7 bases and at J to 2 bases, leaving 5 bases not matched to a gene. This CDR3 is CASTIGTSAYNEQFF. In DNA form, the CDR3 reads TGTGCCAGTACTATTGGGACTAGCGCCTACAATGAGCAGTTCTTC.

This clone appeared once. This rearrangement joins TRBV11-2 to TRBJ1-5, with unresolved D. This CDR3 comprises 15 residues. The V end lost 2 bases, the J end lost 1 base, and 9 bases lay between the germline ends. Per germline, CDR1 SGHAT and CDR2 FQNNGV. DNA of the CDR3: TGTGCCAGCAGCTTAAATGACGAAAGCAATCAGCCCCAGCATTTT. Protein sequence: CASSLNDESNQPQHF.

The chain uses TRBV4-1 and TRBJ1-1; D may be TRBD1 (6 bases). CDR1 is MGHRA, CDR2 YSYEKL, per germline. V lost 2 bases and J lost 1, with 17 bases in between. This CDR3 is built from 17 residues. The CDR3 DNA reads TGCGCCAGCAGCCAAAAGCCGGGCCTGACAGGGAACACTGAAGCTTTCTTT. This encodes CASSQKPGLTGNTEAFF.

The chain is built from TRBV18 and TRBJ2-7; 14 nucleotides align to TRBD2. This CDR3 is 18 amino acids long. Trimming took 2 bases from V and 2 from J; bases not matched to a gene: 8. CDR1 and CDR2 from the germline V gene are KGHSH and LQKENI. The CDR3 region is CASSPTTSGRAAPYEQYF. For the CDR3, the DNA is TGTGCCAGCTCACCAACGACTAGCGGGAGGGCCGCTCCCTACGAGCAGTACTTC.

V is TRBV27 and J is TRBJ2-3; TRBD1 is a possible D gene (7 bases). Germline CDR1 and CDR2: MNHEY and SMNVEV (reference sequence). The CDR3 consists of 15 residues. With 2 bases removed from V and 4 bases from J, the gap between germline ends came to 13 bases. The CDR3 DNA reads TGTGCCAGCAGTTTAAGAACAGGGGAGGCAGATACGCAGTATTTT. This translates into CASSLRTGEADTQYF.